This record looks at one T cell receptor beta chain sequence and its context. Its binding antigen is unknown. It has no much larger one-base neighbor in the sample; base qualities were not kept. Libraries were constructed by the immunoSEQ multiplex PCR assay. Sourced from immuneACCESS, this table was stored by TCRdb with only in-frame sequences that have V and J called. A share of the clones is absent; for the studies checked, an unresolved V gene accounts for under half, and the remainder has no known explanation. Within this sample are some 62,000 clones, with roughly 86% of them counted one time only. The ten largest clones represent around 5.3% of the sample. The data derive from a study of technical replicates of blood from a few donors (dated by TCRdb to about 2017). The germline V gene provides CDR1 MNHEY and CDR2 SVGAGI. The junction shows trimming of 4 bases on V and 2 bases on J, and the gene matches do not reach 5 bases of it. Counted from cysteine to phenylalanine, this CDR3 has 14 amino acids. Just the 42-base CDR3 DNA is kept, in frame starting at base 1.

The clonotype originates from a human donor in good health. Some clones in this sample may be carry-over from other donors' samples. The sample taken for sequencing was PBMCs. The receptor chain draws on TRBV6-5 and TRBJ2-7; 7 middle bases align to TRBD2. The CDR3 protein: CASSWGGETYEQYF. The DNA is TGTGCCAGCAGTTGGGGGGGAGAGACCTACGAGCAGTACTTC.